Following are 17 T cell receptor beta chains from one sample sequenced in a study of T cell changes during pregnancy in multiple sclerosis. Produced via immunoSEQ multiplex PCR; TCRdb's table is partial and in-frame only. The sample lists 100,000 or so clones; about 91% were seen once. The specimen was peripheral blood, collected in the second trimester of pregnancy. The source is a female donor with multiple sclerosis, enrolled in a pregnancy study.

J is TRBJ2-1 and V is TRBV18; 15 bases are shared with TRBD2. This CDR3 contains 19 residues. Germline trimming cut 4 bases from V and 1 base from J; bases unmatched to any gene: 8. Germline values: CDR1 KGHSH, CDR2 LQKENI. DNA for the CDR3: TGTGCCAGCTCACGGCGTGGACTAGCGGGAGGGCCGTCCTACAATGAGCAGTTCTTC. Translating gives CASSRRGLAGGPSYNEQFF. Full variable domain (outside the CDR3, taken from reference TRBV18 and TRBJ2-1): NAGVMQNPRHLVRRRGQEARLRCSPMKGHSHVYWYRQLPEEGLKFMVYLQKENIIDESGMPKERFSAEFPKEGPSILRIQQVVRGDSAAYFCASSRRGLAGGPSYNEQFFGPGTRLTVL.

The rearrangement links TRBV9 to TRBJ2-3; no clear D gene. Trimming stripped 1 base from V and 4 bases from J, with 13 bases between. Per germline, CDR1 SGDLS and CDR2 YYNGEE. CDR3 length equals 15 residues. The CDR3 DNA follows: TGTGCCAGCAGCGTACAAGGCGAGCAGGCAGATACGCAGTATTTT. This encodes CASSVQGEQADTQYF.

The chain carries TRBV19 and TRBJ2-1; maybe TRBD2 (5 bases). Germline V gene sequence: CDR1 LNHDA, CDR2 SQIVND (reference sequence). The length of the CDR3 is 15 residues. The V gene lost 10 bases and the J gene lost 4 bases, with 20 bases spanning the gap. The chain's CDR3 is CATQYSQDSYNEQFF. The CDR3 bases are TGTGCCACCCAATATTCCCAGGACTCATACAATGAGCAGTTCTTC.

This chain connects TRBV5-1 to TRBJ1-5; D remains unclear. From germline, CDR1 is SGHRS and CDR2 YFSETQ. The CDR3 has 15 residues. Trimming took 0 bases from V and 0 from J, leaving 7 bases between them. CDR3 in amino acids: CASSLGGVSNQPQHF. The CDR3 DNA reads as TGCGCCAGCAGCTTGGGCGGGGTTAGCAATCAGCCCCAGCATTTT.

The chain combines TRBV18 with TRBJ2-7; 8 bases map to TRBD1. The CDR3 spans 14 residues. V lost 3 bases, J lost 5 bases, and 6 bases stayed unmatched. CDR1 and CDR2 from the germline V gene are KGHSH and LQKENI. The CDR3: CASSPQGAYNEQYF. DNA for the CDR3: TGTGCCAGCTCACCGCAGGGGGCCTACAACGAGCAGTACTTC.

V gene TRBV11-1 combines with J gene TRBJ2-7, with 11 nucleotides matching TRBD2. The CDR3 has 14 amino acids. The trim removed 1 base at V and 11 bases at J, leaving 7 bases unmatched. In germline, CDR1 is SGHAT, CDR2 FQDESV (reference sequence). CDR3 loop: CASSLGLAGQGEYF. The DNA of the CDR3 is TGTGCCAGCAGCTTAGGACTAGCGGGGCAAGGAGAGTACTTC.

The genes are TRBV7-8 and TRBJ2-1; TRBD2 agrees at 12 bases. Germline V CDR1 and CDR2: SGHVS, FQNEAQ. V shed 0 bases and J 1 base; nucleotides not matched to a gene: 10. The CDR3 totals 20 residues. CDR3 coding DNA: TGTGCCAGCAGCTTAGCGCTATCTAGCGGGAGGGGGCGTTCCTACAATGAGCAGTTCTTC. This sequence encodes CASSLALSSGRGRSYNEQFF.

The chain couples TRBV19 to TRBJ1-2; D call uncertain. The length of the CDR3 is 14 residues. Germline loops: CDR1 LNHDA, CDR2 SQIVND (reference sequence). The V and J ends lost 3 bases and 4 bases respectively, with 12 bases between them. The CDR3 region is CASSMNWQAYGYTF. DNA for the CDR3: TGTGCCAGTAGTATGAACTGGCAGGCCTATGGCTACACCTTC.

Details on this clone: The junction departs from germline at one end; a sequencing error may be responsible. V is TRBV7-7 and J is TRBJ2-6; possibly TRBD2 for D (5 bases). CDR3 length equals 15 residues. CDR1 and CDR2 from the germline V gene are SSHAT and FNYEAQ (reference sequence). The CDR3 is CASRLKLSGANVLTF. As DNA, the CDR3 is TGTGCTAGCAGACTAAAACTCTCTGGGGCCAACGTCCTGACTTTC.

This chain joins TRBV28 and TRBJ1-5; TRBD1 matches 9 bases. The germline V gene has CDR1 MDHEN and CDR2 SYDVKM. This CDR3 region has 14 residues. V trimming: 8 bases; J trimming: 6 bases; junction bases outside the gene matches: 8. CDR3 in amino acids: CASQGQGGGQPQHF. CDR3 DNA sequence: TGTGCCAGCCAGGGACAGGGTGGGGGTCAGCCCCAGCATTTT.

This chain connects TRBV28 to TRBJ1-4, with 8 nucleotides matching TRBD1. This CDR3 is built from 17 residues. Trimming cost V 3 bases and J 0 bases; bases outside gene matches: 6. Germline CDR1 reads MDHEN; CDR2 reads SYDVKM. CDR3 in DNA: TGTGCCAGCAGTTTCACAGGGGGTCGAGCAACTAATGAAAAACTGTTTTTT. Amino acid sequence: CASSFTGGRATNEKLFF. Using reference TRBV28 and TRBJ1-4 for the parts outside the CDR3, the full variable domain is DVKVTQSSRYLVKRTGEKVFLECVQDMDHENMFWYRQDPGLGLRLIYFSYDVKMKEKGDIPEGYSVSREKKERFSLILESASTNQTSMYLCASSFTGGRATNEKLFFGSGTQLSVL.

This chain joins TRBV28 and TRBJ2-7; 8 bases are shared with TRBD1. The CDR3 runs 16 residues. CDR1 and CDR2 from the germline V gene are MDHEN and SYDVKM. V trimming: 7 bases; J trimming: 6 bases; junction bases outside the gene matches: 17. This chain's CDR3 is CASTSLGGTGHSEQYF. CDR3 DNA sequence: TGTGCCAGCACCTCCTTGGGCGGGACAGGTCACTCCGAGCAGTACTTC.

V is TRBV30 and J is TRBJ2-1; D is unclear. Germline V CDR1 and CDR2: GTSNPN, SVGIG (reference sequence). The CDR3 runs 12 residues. V lost 3 bases and J 8 bases, leaving 11 bases between the germline ends. The CDR3: CAWSPRSDEQFF. CDR3 DNA sequence: TGTGCCTGGAGCCCTAGAAGCGATGAGCAGTTCTTC. Drawing the rest from reference TRBV30 and TRBJ2-1, the complete variable domain is SQTIHQWPATLVQPVGSPLSLECTVEGTSNPNLYWYRQAAGRGLQLLFYSVGIGQISSEVPQNLSASRPQDRQFILSSKKLLLSDSGFYLCAWSPRSDEQFFGPGTRLTVL.

The rearrangement joins TRBV4-3 to TRBJ2-5; 11 bases match TRBD2. CDR3 length: 19 residues. V shed 0 bases, J shed 3 bases, and the junction held 12 bases outside the gene matches. CDR1 and CDR2 from the germline V gene are LGHNA and YSLEER. CDR3: CASSQELLSGRAIKETQYF. The CDR3 DNA follows: TGCGCCAGCAGCCAAGAGCTCCTTAGCGGGAGGGCTATAAAAGAGACCCAGTACTTC.

This chain links TRBV29-1 with TRBJ1-2; 9 nucleotides match TRBD1. The length of the CDR3 is 13 residues. V was pared by 4 bases and J by 4 bases, with 4 bases of the junction left unmatched. CDR1 is SQVTM and CDR2 is ANQGSEA in the germline V gene. The CDR3 bases are TGCAGCGTTGCAGGGGACAGGGCCTATGGCTACACCTTC. As protein: CSVAGDRAYGYTF.

This clone showed up just once. The rearrangement joins TRBV6-1 to TRBJ1-2; tentative D call: TRBD1 (6 bases). This CDR3 has 13 residues. The germline gives CDR1 MNHNS, CDR2 SASEGT. Trimming stripped 6 bases from V and 8 bases from J, with 16 bases between. The CDR3 loop reads CASSANRVWGYTF. The CDR3 DNA follows: TGTGCCAGCAGCGCAAACAGGGTTTGGGGCTACACCTTC.

The J gene is TRBJ2-5, the V gene TRBV25-1; 7 positions match TRBD2. The V segment lost 3 bases and the J segment 5 bases; nucleotides outside the gene matches: 3. CDR3 length: 13 residues. Germline V lookup: CDR1 MGHDK, CDR2 SYGVNS. The CDR3 here is CASSDGTTETQYF. CDR3 nucleotide sequence: TGTGCCAGCAGTGACGGGACTACCGAGACCCAGTACTTC.